This TCR beta chain is from a study of T-cell memory formation after mild COVID-19. Study-level background: Most TCR clusters belonged to a single donor.

At least ten counts were recorded for this clonotype. What it binds is not known. Regarding the study as a whole: The pre-infection memory compartment contained some responding clones, suggesting cross-reactive memory joined. Clones that contracted from day 15 to 85 were balanced CD4/CD8, while later expanders leaned CD4+.

Barcoded TCR alpha and TCR beta cDNA libraries with UMIs came from 5'RACE using constant-segment primers. TCRdb used MiXCR to reprocess the 5' RACE reads, holding one entry per CDR3 protein. The repertoire includes around 340,000 distinct CDR3 sequences, 20% to 25% of them detected once, and roughly an eighth sits in the top ten. The V gene's germline CDR1 is MNHNY and CDR2 SVGAGI (reference sequence). The CDR3 is 13 amino acids. With 5 bases clipped from V and 4 bases from J, the junction kept 3 bases outside the gene matches. The chain recombines TRBV6-6 with TRBJ1-2, with 8 nucleotides matching TRBD1. Sequencing was carried out using PBMCs or a T cell subset sorted from them (not recorded which). The receptor's source is an adult woman who had mild COVID-19 (a few samples of this study predate the infection). Cell type and time point are not known. Here the CDR3 reads CASSRDRSYGYTF. The CDR3 region has the DNA TGTGCCAGCAGTCGGGACAGGAGCTATGGCTACACCTTC.